One sample yielded the 26 T cell receptor beta chains listed below, sequenced in a study of resident and recirculating memory T cells in vitiligo. Assay used: immunoSEQ multiplex PCR; TCRdb lists only in-frame clones, some missing. The profile shows fewer than 85,000 clones, about 92% of them singletons. Sequenced material: blood. Receptors originate from a male donor with vitiligo.

The chain is built from TRBV28 and TRBJ2-7, with D possibly TRBD2 on 6 matching bases. Germline CDR1 reads MDHEN; CDR2 reads SYDVKM. The length of the CDR3 is 18 residues. Trimming took 7 bases from V and 3 from J, leaving 28 bases between them. CDR3 residues: CASISDRKRTTGDYEQYF. CDR3 DNA: TGTGCCAGCATCTCCGACCGGAAGCGGACTACAGGCGACTACGAGCAGTACTTC.

V gene TRBV4-1 combines with J gene TRBJ2-7; possibly TRBD1 for D (6 bases). Trimming left V 1 base short and J 2 bases short, with 24 bases between. Germline V lookup: CDR1 MGHRA, CDR2 YSYEKL. CDR3 length: 19 residues. The CDR3 spells CASSQGVKGFRTETYEQYF. The CDR3 DNA reads TGCGCCAGCAGCCAAGGGGTAAAAGGGTTTAGGACAGAAACCTACGAGCAGTACTTC.

The chain links TRBV29-1 to TRBJ1-2; 8 nucleotides match TRBD1. Trimming took 6 bases from V and 0 from J; bases not matched to a gene: 6. CDR1 SQVTM and CDR2 ANQGSEA come from the germline V gene. The CDR3 runs 14 residues. The CDR3 here is CSVGQGMTNYGYTF. The CDR3 coding sequence is TGCAGCGTCGGACAGGGTATGACTAACTATGGCTACACCTTC.

CDR3 sequence: CASSLSTGDEYEQYF. The CDR3, as DNA: TGTGCCAGCAGCTTATCGACAGGGGATGAGTACGAGCAGTACTTC. The J gene is TRBJ2-7, the V gene TRBV5-7; 8 nucleotides match TRBD1. TRBV5-7 is an ORF, with its function uncertain. The V gene end was trimmed by 2 bases and the J gene end by 4 bases; junction bases not matched to a gene: 8. The CDR3 has 15 amino acids.

This sequence joins TRBV10-3 and TRBJ1-1; D is uncertain. This CDR3 region has 16 residues. V was trimmed by 0 bases and J by 1 base, leaving 12 bases between them. Germline loops: CDR1 ENHRY, CDR2 SYGVKD. The CDR3 spells CAISESIRNRNTEAFF. The CDR3 DNA reads as TGTGCCATCAGTGAGTCCATAAGGAACAGGAACACTGAAGCTTTCTTT.

The chain has TRBV10-3 and TRBJ2-7; 7 nucleotides match TRBD2. This CDR3 spans 16 amino acids. V was clipped by 4 bases and J by 0 bases; unmatched bases: 9. The germline gives CDR1 ENHRY, CDR2 SYGVKD. DNA of the CDR3: TGTGCCATCAGTGCTAACTATGGCGGGAGCTCCTACGAGCAGTACTTC. Translation: CAISANYGGSSYEQYF.

This chain uses TRBV5-4 with TRBJ1-2; 9 bases line up with TRBD1. Per the germline V gene, CDR1 is SGHNT and CDR2 is YYREEE (reference sequence). The CDR3 runs 15 residues. V was clipped by 4 bases and J by 2 bases; unmatched bases: 6. CDR3 DNA: TGTGCCAGCAGCCCCGGACAGGGGCTAAACTATGGCTACACCTTC. Residues: CASSPGQGLNYGYTF.

This clone was observed a single time. The chain links TRBV18 to TRBJ2-1; 9 positions match TRBD1. Germline CDR1 is KGHSH and CDR2 is LQKENI. This CDR3 region has 15 residues. V lost 2 bases and J lost 7; bases outside the gene matches: 6. The CDR3 bases are TGTGCCAGCTCACCAGGGGGACAGGGTGGAAATGAGCAGTTCTTC. Protein: CASSPGGQGGNEQFF.

The chain combines TRBV2 with TRBJ2-7; TRBD2 is a possible D gene (5 bases). The V gene's germline CDR1 is SNHLY and CDR2 FYNNEI. This CDR3 spans 13 amino acids. Trimming took off 6 bases at V and 7 bases at J, with 16 bases between the two ends. The CDR3 nucleotides are TGTGCCAGCAGCGCCCGAGGGTCGGAGGAGCAGTACTTC. Translation gives CASSARGSEEQYF.

Relative to its sample, this clone is medium-sized. The chain recombines TRBV6-4 with TRBJ2-2, with 9 positions matching TRBD2. The CDR3 has 16 residues. Germline loops: CDR1 MRHNA, CDR2 SNTAGT. V shed 6 bases, J shed 1 base, and the junction held 6 bases outside the gene matches. The CDR3 DNA reads TGTGCCAGCAGCCCCTCTAGCGGGGAGAACACCGGGGAGCTGTTTTTT. It translates to CASSPSSGENTGELFF.

The CDR3 DNA reads as TGCGCCAGCAGCTTGGCCGCGCAGGGACTAGCCTTCAATGAGCAGTTCTTC. Protein: CASSLAAQGLAFNEQFF. J is TRBJ2-1 and V is TRBV5-1; TRBD2 agrees at 9 bases. From germline, CDR1 is SGHRS and CDR2 YFSETQ. J lost 6 bases, V lost 0 bases, and 10 bases had no gene match. The CDR3 is made up of 17 amino acids.

The chain joins TRBV5-5 to TRBJ2-7; D remains ambiguous. Germline V gene lookup returns CDR1 SGHKS and CDR2 YYEKEE (reference sequence). The CDR3 is 13 amino acids. V lost 2 bases to trimming and J lost 0 bases, with 6 bases between them. The CDR3 coding sequence is TGTGCCAGCAGCTTTGGCATCTCCTACGAGCAGTACTTC. It is translated as CASSFGISYEQYF.

The V and J genes are TRBV7-2 and TRBJ2-2; 12 nucleotides align to TRBD2. The CDR3 extends over 17 amino acids. From germline, CDR1 is SGHTA and CDR2 FQGNSA. The junction had 14 bases not matched to a gene; V was cut back by 9 bases and J by 6 bases. CDR3 amino acids: CARGGGLAGSSAGELFF. The CDR3 bases are TGTGCCAGGGGGGGAGGACTAGCGGGATCGTCGGCCGGGGAGCTGTTTTTT.

The chain employs TRBV7-9 and TRBJ2-3, with 16 nucleotides matching TRBD2. The V segment lost 5 bases and the J segment 6 bases; nucleotides outside the gene matches: 5. Germline lookup yields CDR1 SEHNR and CDR2 FQNEAQ (reference sequence). The CDR3 runs to 16 residues. The CDR3 DNA reads as TGTGCCAGCAGCCGGGGACTAGCGGGAGGGCTGGATACGCAGTATTTT. This translates into CASSRGLAGGLDTQYF.

This rearrangement joins TRBV2 to TRBJ1-5; D gene uncertain. The CDR3 contains 14 residues. Trimming took 3 bases from V and 4 from J, leaving 10 bases between them. Germline V lookup: CDR1 SNHLY, CDR2 FYNNEI. The CDR3 is CASSDLAPNQPQHF. The CDR3 region has the DNA TGTGCCAGCAGTGACTTAGCTCCGAATCAGCCCCAGCATTTT. The full variable domain, rest sourced from reference TRBV2 and TRBJ1-5, is EPEVTQTPSHQVTQMGQEVILRCVPISNHLYFYWYRQILGQKVEFLVSFYNNEISEKSEIFDDQFSVERPDGSNFTLKIRSTKLEDSAMYFCASSDLAPNQPQHFGDGTRLSIL.

The chain links TRBV11-3 to TRBJ2-3; 7 nucleotides agree with TRBD2. The length of the CDR3 is 16 residues. The junction had 8 bases not matched to a gene; V was cut back by 1 base and J by 4 bases. CDR1 and CDR2 (germline): SGHNT, YENEEA. The CDR3 DNA sequence: TGTGCCAGCAGCTTAGTGGAGGGAGGGGTCCCAGATACGCAGTATTTT. Protein product: CASSLVEGGVPDTQYF.

This clone has a handful of counts. This chain joins TRBV19 and TRBJ2-7; D is perhaps TRBD2 (7 bases). Trimming took off 10 bases at V and 3 bases at J, with 16 bases between the two ends. Germline V gene data show CDR1 as LNHDA and CDR2 as SQIVND (reference sequence). The CDR3 is 13 amino acids. The CDR3 sequence: CATWGGGGYEQYF. CDR3 DNA: TGTGCCACCTGGGGAGGGGGAGGCTACGAGCAGTACTTC.

CDR3: CASSALYGMNNNEQFF. In nucleotides, the CDR3 is TGCGCCAGCAGCGCCCTGTACGGGATGAATAACAATGAGCAGTTCTTC. The chain links TRBV4-3 to TRBJ2-1; tentatively, D is TRBD2 (5 bases). This CDR3 is 16 amino acids long. The germline gives CDR1 LGHNA, CDR2 YSLEER. The V end was cut by 5 bases, the J end by 5 bases, with 19 bases between.

V usage is TRBV7-6 and J usage is TRBJ2-7; 12 nucleotides match TRBD1. CDR1 SGHVS and CDR2 FNYEAQ come from the germline V gene. Germline trimming cut 5 bases from V and 6 bases from J; bases unmatched to any gene: 5. The CDR3 length is 14 residues. CDR3 bases: TGTGCCAGCAGCACGGGACAGGGGGCAGGCGAGCAGTACTTC. Residues: CASSTGQGAGEQYF.

In nucleotides, the CDR3 is TGTGCCAGCAGCCAGGGACTGACTAGCGCCTCCTACGAGCAGTACTTC. It encodes CASSQGLTSASYEQYF. The chain has TRBV4-2 and TRBJ2-7; 8 bases fit TRBD2. Germline V gene lookup returns CDR1 LGHNA and CDR2 YNFKEQ. Trimming at V came to 3 bases and at J to 0 bases, leaving 7 bases not matched to a gene. The length of the CDR3 is 16 residues.

This clone came up once. The V gene is TRBV19, the J gene TRBJ2-1, with TRBD2 matching over 13 bases. Germline loops: CDR1 LNHDA, CDR2 SQIVND (reference sequence). Trimming cost V 6 bases and J 4 bases; bases outside gene matches: 0. This CDR3 has 14 amino acids. This chain's CDR3 is CASRGLAGYNEQFF. The CDR3 DNA reads TGTGCCAGTAGGGGACTAGCGGGGTACAATGAGCAGTTCTTC.

This clone was found once. The chain uses TRBV11-2 and TRBJ1-2, with a tentative D call TRBD1 (5 bases). This CDR3 has 14 residues. Germline CDR1 and CDR2: SGHAT and FQNNGV. Trimming removed 7 bases at V and 2 bases at J, with 14 bases between. CDR3 bases: TGTGCCAGCACCATGTGGGGCCCCAACTATGGCTACACCTTC. Encoded protein: CASTMWGPNYGYTF.

This CDR3 reads CASSLGPGTTKSTDTQYF. The DNA of the CDR3 is TGCGCCAGCAGCTTGGGACCCGGGACTACAAAAAGCACAGATACGCAGTATTTT. V and J are TRBV5-1 and TRBJ2-3; TRBD2 aligns across 7 bases. CDR1 is SGHRS, CDR2 YFSETQ, per germline. CDR3 length: 18 residues. After removal of 0 bases from V and 0 bases from J, the junction contained 10 bases not matched to a gene.

V and J are TRBV28 and TRBJ2-1; a possible D gene is TRBD2 (6 bases). The CDR3 sequence is 14 residues long. Looked up from germline, CDR1 is MDHEN and CDR2 is SYDVKM. V gave up 5 bases and J gave up 4 bases, with 12 bases separating them. CDR3 DNA: TGTGCCAGCAGTACCGCTAGCGAGTACAATGAGCAGTTCTTC. This gives the protein CASSTASEYNEQFF. The whole variable domain, filled in from reference TRBV28 and TRBJ2-1, reads DVKVTQSSRYLVKRTGEKVFLECVQDMDHENMFWYRQDPGLGLRLIYFSYDVKMKEKGDIPEGYSVSREKKERFSLILESASTNQTSMYLCASSTASEYNEQFFGPGTRLTVL.

The chain links TRBV28 to TRBJ1-2; the D gene is possibly TRBD1 (6 bases). The V end lost 6 bases, the J end lost 0 bases, and 11 bases lay between the germline ends. This CDR3 spans 14 amino acids. Germline CDR1 and CDR2: MDHEN and SYDVKM. As DNA, the CDR3 is TGTGCCAGCAGGTATCCAGGGGCTAACTATGGCTACACCTTC. Protein sequence: CASRYPGANYGYTF.

This chain uses TRBV7-2 with TRBJ2-1; 7 bases agree with TRBD1. V gave up 2 bases and J gave up 4 bases; unmatched junction bases: 8. The CDR3 contains 16 residues. Germline V gives CDR1 SGHTA, CDR2 FQGNSA. The CDR3 nucleotides are TGTGCCAGCAGCTTAAGTCGGGACAGCATTTACAATGAGCAGTTCTTC. Translation gives CASSLSRDSIYNEQFF. The variable domain in full, with the rest retrieved from reference TRBV7-2 and TRBJ2-1, is GAGVSQSPSNKVTEKGKDVELRCDPISGHTALYWYRQSLGQGLEFLIYFQGNSAPDKSGLPSDRFSAERTGGSVSTLTIQRTQQEDSAVYLCASSLSRDSIYNEQFFGPGTRLTVL.